This T cell receptor (beta chain) comes out of a study of glioma-infiltrating T cells after dendritic cell vaccination. Study at large: Glioblastoma patients came from Phase I and II dendritic cell vaccination trials. General observations from the study: No direct clonality-survival link was found; a diverse polyclonal response may matter. Only a small number of patients had complete blood and tumor samples.

The PCR used 60 V beta and 13 J beta primers. Measured with immunoSEQ multiplex PCR; TCRdb has only the in-frame clones, and not every one. The sample lists about 99,000 clones, about four fifths seen once, with 10% to 15% in the top ten. Notes on this clone: Antigen specificity is unknown.

CDR1 and CDR2 (germline): SGHRS, YFSETQ. The CDR3 covers 14 residues. V lost 4 bases, J lost 4 bases, and 5 bases stayed unmatched. This TCR was recovered from a human donor with glioblastoma. The chain joins TRBV5-1 to TRBJ1-1; 9 nucleotides agree with TRBD1. Sequencing used blood, obtained before dendritic cell vaccination. CDR3 DNA: TGCGCCAGCAGCCAGACAGGGGGGCGCACTGAAGCTTTCTTT. Translated: CASSQTGGRTEAFF.